This entry lists 26 T cell receptor beta chains sequenced from one sample in a study of PD-1 blockade in classical Hodgkin lymphoma. Stated time point: cycle 4 day 1 (C4D1), after 5 to 7 weeks of nivolumab. The patients all showed relapse after autologous stem cell transplantation, while their brentuximab vedotin exposure varied. Method: immunoSEQ multiplex PCR; TCRdb's copy keeps in-frame clones and lacks some. Of 100,000 to 120,000 clones listed, more than 70% were seen once; the top ten hold roughly 19%. The sequenced sample was peripheral blood mononuclear cells (PBMCs), obtained before the fourth cycle of nivolumab. Receptors were obtained from a human donor with classical Hodgkin lymphoma.

This chain connects TRBV21-1 to TRBJ2-1; TRBD2, as called in the table, went unchecked against the DNA. TRBV21-1 is deemed a pseudogene. The CDR3 spans 16 residues. Written as DNA, the CDR3 is TGTGCCAGCAGCCTTGCGACGGGAGTGTCGGAAAATGAGCAGTTCTTC. Translated, it gives CASSLATGVSENEQFF.

The genes are TRBV19 and TRBJ2-1; the D is unclear. V shed 3 bases and J shed 8 bases, with 11 bases lying between them. The germline V gene encodes CDR1 LNHDA and CDR2 SQIVND (reference sequence). CDR3 size: 13 residues. The CDR3 region has the DNA TGTGCCAGTAGTATTTCGGGTGGGGATGAGCAGTTCTTC. This sequence encodes CASSISGGDEQFF.

The chain recombines TRBV29-1 with TRBJ1-1; 8 bases line up with TRBD1. Germline V gene lookup returns CDR1 SQVTM and CDR2 ANQGSEA. V gave up 0 bases and J gave up 3 bases; unmatched junction bases: 3. The CDR3 has 14 residues. CDR3 in amino acids: CSVEDTRGHTEAFF. Written as DNA, the CDR3 is TGCAGCGTTGAAGATACCAGGGGGCACACTGAAGCTTTCTTT.

The CDR3 DNA reads as TGTGCCAGCAGTTACTCGGAAACAGGGACCGGGGAGCTGTTTTTT. Residues: CASSYSETGTGELFF. This sequence joins TRBV6-5 and TRBJ2-2; TRBD1 might be the D (6 bases). The CDR3 runs to 15 residues. Germline-derived CDR1 and CDR2 are MNHEY and SVGAGI. Trimming removed 0 bases at V and 5 bases at J, with 10 bases between.

The chain carries TRBV5-1 and TRBJ1-1; 10 bases are shared with TRBD1. Trimming cost V 1 base and J 5 bases; bases outside gene matches: 5. The CDR3 consists of 15 residues. Germline V gene data show CDR1 as SGHRS and CDR2 as YFSETQ. The CDR3 reads CASSLLGQGGTEAFF. In DNA, the CDR3 is TGCGCCAGCAGCTTGCTTGGACAGGGGGGGACTGAAGCTTTCTTT. The full variable domain, its missing parts supplied by reference TRBV5-1 and TRBJ1-1, is KAGVTQTPRYLIKTRGQQVTLSCSPISGHRSVSWYQQTPGQGLQFLFEYFSETQRNKGNFPGRFSGRQFSNSRSEMNVSTLELGDSALYLCASSLLGQGGTEAFFGQGTRLTVV.

The V and J genes are TRBV7-9 and TRBJ2-1; unclear D gene. Germline CDR1 is SEHNR and CDR2 is FQNEAQ (reference sequence). V was clipped by 1 base and J by 8 bases, with 6 bases between them. CDR3 length: 12 residues. Here the CDR3 DNA reads TGTGCCAGCAGCTTAGTCGAACATGAGCAGTTCTTC. Encoded protein: CASSLVEHEQFF.

The chain couples TRBV4-1 to TRBJ1-1; D uncertain. Germline V gene data show CDR1 as MGHRA and CDR2 as YSYEKL. This CDR3 is built from 19 residues. The ends were cut back, 1 base at V and 0 bases at J, with 21 bases in the middle. The CDR3 region is CASSQVDHPVSVMNTEAFF. CDR3 coding DNA: TGCGCCAGCAGCCAAGTGGACCATCCGGTGAGTGTTATGAACACTGAAGCTTTCTTT.

The chain has TRBV5-4 and TRBJ1-5; no clear D gene. V lost 6 bases to trimming and J lost 8 bases, with 15 bases between them. The CDR3 sequence is 13 residues long. Germline V gives CDR1 SGHNT, CDR2 YYREEE (reference sequence). CDR3 amino acids: CASTGPPAEPQHF. DNA of the CDR3: TGTGCCAGCACCGGGCCCCCAGCGGAGCCCCAGCATTTT.

In this sample, this clone turned up a few times. The chain uses TRBV4-1 and TRBJ1-1, with D perhaps TRBD1 (5 bases). CDR3 size: 15 residues. Germline V gene sequence: CDR1 MGHRA, CDR2 YSYEKL. The V and J ends lost 2 bases and 0 bases respectively, with 10 bases between them. The CDR3 reads CASSQYGTVNTEAFF. CDR3 bases: TGCGCCAGCAGCCAATATGGGACGGTGAACACTGAAGCTTTCTTT.

The rearrangement joins TRBV29-1 to TRBJ2-3; D not resolved. Germline assignment: CDR1 SQVTM and CDR2 ANQGSEA. This CDR3 is 11 amino acids long. V gave up 2 bases and J gave up 2 bases, with 2 bases separating them. CDR3 bases: TGCAGCGTTGAACACACAGATACGCAGTATTTT. Protein sequence: CSVEHTDTQYF.

The genes are TRBV30 and TRBJ1-3, with 7 positions matching TRBD1. The CDR3 consists of 14 residues. Germline V lookup: CDR1 GTSNPN, CDR2 SVGIG (reference sequence). The J segment lost 0 bases and the V segment lost 5 bases, leaving 4 bases of the junction unmatched. Written as DNA, the CDR3 is TGTGCCTGGGTGGACAGGTCCTCTGGAAACACCATATATTTT. Translating it yields CAWVDRSSGNTIYF.

This chain joins TRBV9 and TRBJ1-2; a weak D match, TRBD1 (6 bases). The germline CDR1 and CDR2 sequences are SGDLS and YYNGEE. V lost 0 bases and J 3 bases, leaving 12 bases between the germline ends. This CDR3 spans 15 amino acids. CDR3 loop: CASSVEGTGYYGYTF. CDR3 in DNA: TGTGCCAGCAGCGTAGAGGGTACAGGGTACTATGGCTACACCTTC.

The chain recombines TRBV6-5 with TRBJ2-7; 9 bases line up with TRBD1. This CDR3 comprises 16 residues. Per the germline V gene, CDR1 is MNHEY and CDR2 is SVGAGI. J was trimmed by 6 bases and V by 0 bases; bases with no gene match: 9. This CDR3 reads CASSYSSGTGSLEQYF. CDR3 in DNA: TGTGCCAGCAGTTACTCCTCCGGGACAGGGTCCCTCGAGCAGTACTTC.

This CDR3 is CASSYAGSGELFF. The CDR3, as DNA: TGTGCCAGCAGCTACGCGGGGTCCGGGGAGCTGTTTTTT. The J gene is TRBJ2-2, the V gene TRBV13, with a possible D match to TRBD2 (6 bases). The CDR3 consists of 13 residues. Germline lookup yields CDR1 PRHDT and CDR2 FYEKMQ (reference sequence). V dropped 4 bases and J dropped 6 bases, with 9 bases sitting between them.

The rearrangement links TRBV6-1 to TRBJ2-7, with D uncertain. From germline, CDR1 is MNHNS and CDR2 SASEGT. The V and J ends lost 6 bases and 0 bases respectively, with 9 bases between them. This CDR3 contains 13 residues. CDR3 DNA sequence: TGTGCCAGCAGAGAATCAGGCTCCTACGAGCAGTACTTC. Amino acids: CASRESGSYEQYF.

This clone was counted a single time. The chain recombines TRBV27 with TRBJ2-3, with 8 bases aligning to TRBD1. The length of the CDR3 is 16 residues. Germline CDR1 is MNHEY and CDR2 is SMNVEV (reference sequence). V was pared by 5 bases and J by 1 base, with 8 bases of the junction left unmatched. CDR3 in amino acids: CASSPRTGWGTDTQYF. CDR3 coding DNA: TGTGCCAGCAGTCCGCGGACAGGGTGGGGCACAGATACGCAGTATTTT.

This chain joins TRBV7-9 and TRBJ2-1; 7 bases agree with TRBD2. CDR1 and CDR2 (germline): SEHNR, FQNEAQ (reference sequence). The trim removed 5 bases at V and 2 bases at J, leaving 6 bases unmatched. The CDR3 is made up of 15 amino acids. CDR3 amino acids: CASSHTSDPYNEQFF. The CDR3 DNA follows: TGTGCCAGCAGCCATACTAGCGACCCCTACAATGAGCAGTTCTTC. Full variable domain (rest looked up from reference TRBV7-9 and TRBJ2-1): DTGVSQNPRHKITKRGQNVTFRCDPISEHNRLYWYRQTLGQGPEFLTYFQNEAQLEKSRLLSDRFSAERPKGSFSTLEIQRTEQGDSAMYLCASSHTSDPYNEQFFGPGTRLTVL.

The chain employs TRBV18 and TRBJ1-1; D is perhaps TRBD1 (5 bases). The CDR3 covers 15 residues. Germline CDR1 KGHSH, CDR2 LQKENI. V was cut by 4 bases and J by 3 bases, with 15 bases left in between. The CDR3, as DNA: TGTGCCAGCTCACAAAACGCAGGGTCAGACACTGAAGCTTTCTTT. Translating it yields CASSQNAGSDTEAFF.

CDR3 sequence reads: CASSYSIGVIETQYF. DNA for the CDR3: TGTGCCAGCAGTTACTCGATAGGGGTAATCGAGACCCAGTACTTC. The chain has TRBV6-5 and TRBJ2-5; maybe TRBD1 (5 bases). CDR1 is MNHEY and CDR2 is SVGAGI in the germline V gene. CDR3 length: 15 amino acids. V was clipped by 0 bases and J by 5 bases, with 13 bases between them.

CDR3: CASRRGQGETQYF. For the CDR3, the DNA is TGTGCCAGCAGACGCGGACAGGGAGAGACCCAGTACTTC. The rearrangement joins TRBV6-5 to TRBJ2-5; 8 bases map to TRBD1. This CDR3 spans 13 amino acids. V lost 6 bases and J lost 4; bases outside the gene matches: 4. Per germline, CDR1 MNHEY and CDR2 SVGAGI.

J is TRBJ2-1 and V is TRBV27; a possible D gene is TRBD2 (6 bases). The CDR3 covers 12 residues. With 6 bases removed from V and 4 bases from J, the gap between germline ends came to 7 bases. Germline V lookup: CDR1 MNHEY, CDR2 SMNVEV (reference sequence). The DNA for the CDR3 is TGTGCCAGCAGCGGGGGTTACAATGAGCAGTTCTTC. Translating it yields CASSGGYNEQFF.

The rearrangement links TRBV27 to TRBJ2-7; the D is unclear. Germline values: CDR1 MNHEY, CDR2 SMNVEV (reference sequence). This CDR3 is built from 11 residues. Trimming stripped 0 bases from V and 12 bases from J, with 9 bases between. CDR3 loop: CASSLSVAVYF. CDR3 sequence (DNA): TGTGCCAGCAGTTTATCGGTCGCCGTGTACTTC.

The genes are TRBV13 and TRBJ2-1, with 13 positions matching TRBD2. The CDR3 has 16 amino acids. Germline trimming cut 10 bases from V and 5 bases from J; bases unmatched to any gene: 11. Germline lookup yields CDR1 PRHDT and CDR2 FYEKMQ (reference sequence). The CDR3 sequence: CAIPGTSGIRNNEQFF. In DNA, the CDR3 is TGTGCCATCCCCGGGACTAGCGGGATTAGAAACAATGAGCAGTTCTTC.

The chain couples TRBV6-6 to TRBJ1-2, with a possible D match to TRBD1 (5 bases). The V and J ends lost 5 bases and 1 base respectively, with 11 bases between them. CDR3 size: 14 residues. Germline V gene lookup returns CDR1 MNHNY and CDR2 SVGAGI (reference sequence). The CDR3 sequence: CASSQGSLNYGYTF. The CDR3 DNA reads as TGTGCCAGCAGTCAGGGATCGCTTAACTATGGCTACACCTTC.

The chain links TRBV11-3 to TRBJ2-3; D remains ambiguous. The CDR3 runs 14 residues. Trimming took 5 bases from V and 0 from J, leaving 9 bases between them. CDR1 is SGHNT, CDR2 YENEEA, per germline. CDR3 in DNA: TGTGCCAGCAGCGCCCCGACCAGCACAGATACGCAGTATTTT. This encodes CASSAPTSTDTQYF.

The gene calls are TRBV5-1 and TRBJ2-4; 8 bases align to TRBD2. CDR1 is SGHRS, CDR2 YFSETQ, per germline. The CDR3 length is 15 residues. V was clipped by 0 bases and J by 8 bases; unmatched bases: 7. The CDR3 sequence: CASSLAGTRGDIQYF. CDR3 nucleotides: TGCGCCAGCAGCTTGGCCGGGACTAGAGGTGACATTCAGTACTTC. The variable domain in full, completed from reference TRBV5-1 and TRBJ2-4, reads KAGVTQTPRYLIKTRGQQVTLSCSPISGHRSVSWYQQTPGQGLQFLFEYFSETQRNKGNFPGRFSGRQFSNSRSEMNVSTLELGDSALYLCASSLAGTRGDIQYFGAGTRLSVL.